This is a list of T cell receptor beta chains from one sample in a study of blood T cell repertoires in COVID-19. Profiled with immunoSEQ multiplex PCR; TCRdb holds only in-frame clones, not every one. The repertoire holds around 170,000 clones, with over 75% as singletons. Source material: PBMCs or T cells enriched from blood (not recorded which). The receptor source for this set is a woman in her 50s who had recovered from COVID-19. Each CDR3 is given with its conserved first and last residue. The D gene is left open where the match is weak. The size of a clone is reported for some rows only, either as once, few or many, or as a class for expanded clones.

>-|TRBV5-1|-|TRBJ1-3
TGCGCCAGCAGCTTGGCCATCCTCAGGTCTGGAAACACCATATATTTT
CASSLAILRSGNTIYF
>TRBD1|TRBV25-1|-|TRBJ2-5
TGTGCCAGCAGTGGACCGACAGGGGGCCAAGAGACCCAGTACTTC
CASSGPTGGQETQYF
>-|TRBV27|-|TRBJ2-3
TGTGCCAGCAGTTTACGAACCCCTAGCGCTACTAGCACAGATACGCAGTATTTT
CASSLRTPSATSTDTQYF
>-|TRBV6-6|-|TRBJ1-5
TGTGCCAGCAGTTACCTAACTTTGGACCGGGACACCTATCAGCATTTT
CASSYLTLDRDTYQHF
>-|TRBV11-3|few|TRBJ2-7
TGTGCCAGCAGCTTAACGGACGAGCAGTACTTC
CASSLTDEQYF
>TRBD2|TRBV14|-|TRBJ2-5
TGTGCCAGCAGCCGTGGACTAGCGGGAGTGACCCAGTACTTC
CASSRGLAGVTQYF
>TRBD1|TRBV5-1|-|TRBJ2-7
TGCGCCAGCAGCCTTCGCGGACAGGGTTTAATTTGGGAGCAGTACTTC
CASSLRGQGLIWEQYF
>TRBD1|TRBV7-9|-|TRBJ1-3
TGTGCCAGCAGCTCTTGGGACAGCGCTGGAAACACCATATATTTT
CASSSWDSAGNTIYF
>-|TRBV7-2|-|TRBJ2-3
TGTGCCAGCAGCTTAGTCACAAGGGGGGGGGATACGCAGTATTTT
CASSLVTRGGDTQYF
>TRBD2|TRBV3-1/TRBV3-2|-|TRBJ2-1
TGTGCCAGCAGCCAAGATGCTAGCGGGAGGGCCAGGTTCCATGAGCAGTTCTTC
CASSQDASGRARFHEQFF
>-|TRBV6-1|-|TRBJ2-3
TGTGCCAGCAGCGCTAGCTTTGGGACAGATACGCAGTATTTT
CASSASFGTDTQYF
>-|TRBV2|few|TRBJ2-7
TGTGCCAGCAGCGAGAGGCTAGCGAGCTACGAGCAGTACTTC
CASSERLASYEQYF
>TRBD2|TRBV27|-|TRBJ2-1
TGTGCCAGCAGTTTATACGCGGGAGGCACATACAATGAGCAGTTCTTC
CASSLYAGGTYNEQFF
>-|TRBV28|-|TRBJ1-5
TGTGCCAGCAGTTTACTTGCCAGGATGAGCAATCAGCCCCAGCATTTT
CASSLLARMSNQPQHF
>-|TRBV10-3|-|TRBJ1-1
TGTGCCATCAGTGACAGGGGCCAGAACACTGAAGCTTTCTTT
CAISDRGQNTEAFF
>-|TRBV7-2|-|TRBJ1-1
TGTGCCAGCGCCGGCAGGATGAACACTGAAGCTTTCTTT
CASAGRMNTEAFF
>TRBD1|TRBV27|-|TRBJ1-2
TGTGCCAGCAGTCTCGACAGGGGAGGCTATGGCTACACCTTC
CASSLDRGGYGYTF
>TRBD2|TRBV12-5|few|TRBJ2-2
TGTGCTAGTGGTCGGAGACTAGCGGGAGGGCCGATGGTTGCCGGGGAGCTGTTTTTT
CASGRRLAGGPMVAGELFF
>-|TRBV10-2|-|TRBJ2-7
TGCGCCAGCAGGGCTGGACTGGTCTCCTACGAGCAGTACTTC
CASRAGLVSYEQYF
>TRBD1|TRBV6-5|-|TRBJ1-3
TGTGCCAGCAGTTACTCGGACAGGGGCAATGGAAACACCATATATTTT
CASSYSDRGNGNTIYF
>TRBD1|TRBV11-2|-|TRBJ2-1
TGTGCCAGCAGCCCCCGGACAGGGAGCTCCTACAATGAGCAGTTCTTC
CASSPRTGSSYNEQFF
>-|TRBV21-1|-|TRBJ2-7
TGTGCCAGCAGCAACACAGCGGGAGGTAGGCACGAGCAGTACTTC
CASSNTAGGRHEQYF
>-|TRBV7-9|-|TRBJ1-1
TGTGCCAGTCCAGATTGGGGACACCGAAACACTGAAGCTTTCTTT
CASPDWGHRNTEAFF
>TRBD1|TRBV6-6|-|TRBJ2-7
TGTGCCAGCACTGGACAGGGTCGAATCTACGAGCAGTACTTC
CASTGQGRIYEQYF
>-|TRBV7-2|-|TRBJ1-2
TGTGCCAGCAGCCATCCAGCGTCCGGAAGCTACACCTTC
CASSHPASGSYTF
>-|TRBV5-4|-|TRBJ2-1
TGTGCCAGCAGCCCGGGGTCCCGAATGGATGAGCAGTTCTTC
CASSPGSRMDEQFF
>TRBD1|TRBV24-1|once|TRBJ2-5
TGTGCCACCAGTGATTTTTTCCTTAACCCGGGACAGGGGAGCGAAAAGACCCAGTACTTC
CATSDFFLNPGQGSEKTQYF
>TRBD1|TRBV6-5|-|TRBJ2-2
TGTGCCAGCAGGCCAAGACAGGGGTCCGGGGAGCTGTTTTTT
CASRPRQGSGELFF
>-|TRBV29-1|-|TRBJ1-1
TGCAGCGTTCTCGACTGGCAGGGAACCGAAGCTTTCTTT
CSVLDWQGTEAFF
>-|TRBV14|-|TRBJ2-7
TGTGCCAGCAGCCCTGGTCGGTACGAGCAGTACTTC
CASSPGRYEQYF